Shown below are 9 T cell receptor beta chains from a single sample sequenced in a study of regulatory T cells in long-lasting Graves disease. Time point noted: newly diagnosed GD, antithyroid drugs for less than 3 months. The TCR library was made from RNA extracted from PBMCs. Through Arm-PCR of CDR3 regions and iRepertoire HTBI primers, TCR beta libraries were built. From the multiplex PCR reads, TCRdb called clonotypes with MiXCR, one entry per CDR3 protein. The data contain about 620,000 distinct CDR3 sequences, roughly 15% of them seen just once; the ten biggest clones take up around a sixth. In addition, the sample was reused for a study of T cells in Graves' hyperthyroidism and ophthalmopathy.

This specimen consisted of peripheral blood mononuclear cells (PBMCs), obtained at new diagnosis, from a patient treated with antithyroid drugs. The receptors come from a woman in her 30s with Graves disease.

The rearrangement joins TRBV6-1 to TRBJ2-5; D possibly corresponds to TRBD1 (6 bases). Trimming pared 5 bases from V and 3 bases from J, leaving 10 bases between. Germline V gives CDR1 MNHNS, CDR2 SASEGT. CDR3 length: 13 residues. The CDR3 DNA follows: TGTGCCAGCAGTCAGGACAGAAAAGAGACCCAGTACTTC. It specifies CASSQDRKETQYF.

This clonotype was seen many times. CDR3 sequence reads: CASAGQTTYEQYF. CDR3 nucleotides: TGTGCCAGCGCCGGACAGACAACCTACGAGCAGTACTTC. This chain uses TRBV11-1 with TRBJ2-7, with a tentative D call TRBD1 (6 bases). This CDR3 has 13 amino acids. V was clipped by 8 bases and J by 2 bases, with 13 bases between them. Per the germline V gene, CDR1 is SGHAT and CDR2 is FQDESV (reference sequence).

This clonotype was counted at least ten times. J is TRBJ1-5 and V is TRBV12-3 or TRBV12-4; 10 nucleotides agree with TRBD1. CDR3 length: 15 residues. Trimming cost V 7 bases and J 16 bases; bases outside gene matches: 19. CDR3 amino acids: CASTPSGTGEGLIHF. In DNA form, the CDR3 reads TGTGCCAGCACCCCGAGTGGGACAGGGGAAGGTTTAATACATTTT.

The CDR3 loop is CASSLWSSGPWREQYF. The CDR3 DNA sequence: TGTGCCAGCAGCTTGTGGTCTAGCGGGCCCTGGAGGGAGCAGTACTTC. This chain connects TRBV5-5 to TRBJ2-7, with 8 bases matching TRBD2. CDR3 length equals 16 residues. V lost 1 base to trimming and J lost 7 bases; unmatched junction nucleotides: 13. The V gene's germline CDR1 is SGHKS and CDR2 YYEKEE (reference sequence).

In this sample, this clonotype turned up a few times. The chain joins TRBV5-1 to TRBJ2-3, with D tentatively TRBD1 (6 bases). The germline CDR1 and CDR2 sequences are SGHRS and YFSETQ. The CDR3 runs 16 residues. Trimming took off 2 bases at V and 3 bases at J, with 16 bases between the two ends. The CDR3 sequence is CASSLQGNSWTDTQYF. CDR3 sequence (DNA): TGCGCCAGCAGCTTACAGGGTAATAGTTGGACAGATACGCAGTATTTT.

This clonotype has a handful of counts. This chain connects TRBV11-3 to TRBJ2-3, with D possibly matching TRBD1 (5 bases). Germline V gene sequence: CDR1 SGHNT, CDR2 YENEEA. Trimming pared 8 bases from V and 4 bases from J, leaving 16 bases between. The CDR3 contains 14 residues. The CDR3 sequence is CASRSTGPPDTQYF. The CDR3 nucleotides read TGTGCCAGCCGTTCAACAGGTCCTCCAGATACGCAGTATTTT. Full variable domain (missing parts from reference TRBV11-3 and TRBJ2-3): EAGVVQSPRYKIIEKKQPVAFWCNPISGHNTLYWYLQNLGQGPELLIRYENEEAVDDSQLPKDRFSAERLKGVDSTLKIQPAELGDSAVYLCASRSTGPPDTQYFGPGTRLTVL.

This rearrangement joins TRBV12-3 or TRBV12-4 to TRBJ2-7, with a tentative D call TRBD2 (6 bases). V was trimmed by 7 bases and J by 5 bases, leaving 18 bases between them. This CDR3 contains 14 residues. In DNA form, the CDR3 reads TGTGCCAGCACTCAGATCGGGAGAAGTAACGAGCAGTACTTC. Translated: CASTQIGRSNEQYF.

This clonotype was seen repeatedly, ten times or more. Sequence at one end of the junction differs from germline and may be a read error. The chain has TRBV3-1 and TRBJ1-5; D is unresolved. The CDR3 has 12 amino acids. Germline V gene lookup returns CDR1 LGHDT and CDR2 YNNKEL (reference sequence). CDR3 coding DNA: TGCGCCAGCAGCCAAGGATTTCAGCCCCAGCATTTT. Translation gives CASSQGFQPQHF.

This clonotype was seen more than once but under ten times. V gene TRBV6-5 combines with J gene TRBJ1-2; 8 nucleotides agree with TRBD1. Germline assignment: CDR1 MNHEY and CDR2 SVGAGI. Unmatched junction bases numbered 8, after V lost 0 bases and J lost 5 bases. CDR3 length: 16 residues. CDR3 bases: TGTGCCAGCAGTTACTCGAATCAGGGGGCTCGTTATGGCTACACCTTC. Protein sequence: CASSYSNQGARYGYTF.